The 7 T cell receptor beta chains below were found in one sample sequenced in a study of T cell repertoires in cytomegalovirus infection. TCRdb re-derived calls from the reads in MiXCR, one entry per CDR3 protein. This sample yields about 260,000 distinct CDR3 sequences, of which 9.1% are seen a single time; over 12% belongs to the top ten. Sequencing used PBMCs. These TCRs come from a human donor in good health (CMV status not recorded). Some clones in this sample may be carry-over from other donors' samples.

This clonotype appeared many times. V and J are TRBV12-3 or TRBV12-4 and TRBJ1-1; 10 bases map to TRBD1. The CDR3 is 14 residues long. Germline trimming cut 5 bases from V and 4 bases from J; bases unmatched to any gene: 4. Here the CDR3 DNA reads TGTGCCAGCAGTGGACAGGGGGACGGCACTGAAGCTTTCTTT. Translation gives CASSGQGDGTEAFF.

This clonotype showed up many times. V usage is TRBV7-2 and J usage is TRBJ1-2, with D perhaps TRBD1 (5 bases). This CDR3 region has 14 residues. V was shortened by 2 bases and J by 3 bases, with 10 bases between the two germline ends. CDR1 and CDR2 (germline): SGHTA, FQGNSA. For the CDR3, the DNA is TGTGCCAGCAGCTTAAAAGGCAGGGACTATGGCTACACCTTC. This encodes CASSLKGRDYGYTF.

This clonotype was found a few times. V and J are TRBV28 and TRBJ1-2; 8 bases match TRBD1. J was trimmed by 6 bases and V by 5 bases; bases with no gene match: 8. The V gene's germline CDR1 is MDHEN and CDR2 SYDVKM. The CDR3 is 14 amino acids. The CDR3 here is CASSQGQGLDGYTF. CDR3 in DNA: TGTGCCAGCAGTCAAGGACAGGGCTTGGATGGCTACACCTTC.

The sample holds many counts of this clonotype. V usage is TRBV7-2 and J usage is TRBJ1-4; TRBD1 is a possible D gene (5 bases). Germline loops: CDR1 SGHTA, CDR2 FQGNSA. The CDR3 runs to 14 residues. V gave up 6 bases and J gave up 5 bases, with 13 bases separating them. Written as DNA, the CDR3 is TGTGCCAGCAGTCGGATGGGGGGGAATGAAAAACTGTTTTTT. It encodes CASSRMGGNEKLFF.

The V and J genes are TRBV2 and TRBJ2-3; the match to TRBD2 covers 11 bases. Losses at the gene ends were 6 bases for V and 5 bases for J; bases not matched to a gene: 10. The CDR3 runs to 16 residues. Per the germline V gene, CDR1 is SNHLY and CDR2 is FYNNEI. CDR3 loop: CASRPRLAGTGDTQYF. In nucleotides, the CDR3 is TGTGCCAGCAGGCCCCGACTAGCGGGGACGGGAGATACGCAGTATTTT.

In this sample, this clonotype turned up a few times. The genes are TRBV20-1 and TRBJ2-5, with 9 bases lining up with TRBD2. Germline V CDR1 and CDR2: DFQATT, SNEGSKA (reference sequence). J gave up 3 bases and V 0 bases, and 2 bases lay outside the gene matches. The CDR3 sequence is 14 residues long. The DNA for the CDR3 is TGCAGTGCTAGAGATCCTAGCGGGGAAGAGACCCAGTACTTC. Amino acid sequence: CSARDPSGEETQYF.

Many counts were recorded for this clonotype. The chain employs TRBV7-2 and TRBJ2-7; D is undetermined. The CDR3 spans 12 residues. The V and J ends lost 2 bases and 3 bases respectively, with 5 bases between them. Germline values: CDR1 SGHTA, CDR2 FQGNSA. The CDR3 reads CASSLTDYEQYF. Here the CDR3 DNA reads TGTGCCAGCAGCTTAACAGACTACGAGCAGTACTTC.